This T cell receptor (beta chain) was observed in a study of T cells in Graves' hyperthyroidism and ophthalmopathy. Amplified TCR beta CDR3 regions derived from RNA transcripts. HTBI primers were the set used in a first-round RT-PCR of the TCR CDR3. Each CDR3 protein gets one entry after TCRdb re-called the multiplex PCR reads with MiXCR. The top ten hold about a third of the sample, which has about 760,000 distinct CDR3 sequences, approximately 36% seen once. Germline CDR1 is WSHSY and CDR2 is SAAADI. The CDR3 is 16 residues long. The V gene lost 6 bases and the J gene lost 1 base, with 19 bases spanning the gap. This clonotype came up many times.

This rearrangement joins TRBV10-2 to TRBJ2-7; a weak D match, TRBD1 (6 bases). Input material: blood. The clonotype comes from a woman aged 40 to 50 with Graves' hyperthyroidism. This chain's CDR3 is CASRGALGTSSYEQYF. The CDR3 nucleotides are TGCGCCAGCAGGGGGGCCCTTGGGACAAGTTCCTACGAGCAGTACTTC.